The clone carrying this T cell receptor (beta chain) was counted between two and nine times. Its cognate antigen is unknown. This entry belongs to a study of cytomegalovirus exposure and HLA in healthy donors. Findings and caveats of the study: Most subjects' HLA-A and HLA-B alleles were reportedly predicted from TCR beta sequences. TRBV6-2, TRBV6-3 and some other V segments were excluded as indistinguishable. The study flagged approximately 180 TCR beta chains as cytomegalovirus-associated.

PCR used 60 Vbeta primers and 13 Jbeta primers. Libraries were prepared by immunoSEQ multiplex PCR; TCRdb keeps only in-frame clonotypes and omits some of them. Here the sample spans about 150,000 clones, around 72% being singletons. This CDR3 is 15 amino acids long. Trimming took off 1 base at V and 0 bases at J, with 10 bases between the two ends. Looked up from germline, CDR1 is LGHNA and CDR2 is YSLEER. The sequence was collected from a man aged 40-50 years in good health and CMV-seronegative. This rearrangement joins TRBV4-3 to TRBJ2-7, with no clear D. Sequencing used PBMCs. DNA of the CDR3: TGCGCCAGCAGCCAAGCGCTCGGTGACTCCTACGAGCAGTACTTC. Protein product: CASSQALGDSYEQYF.